The T cell receptor (beta chain) described here comes from a study of OX40 agonist ivuxolimab in advanced cancers. About the research overall: Past anti-PD-1, anti-PD-L1 or anti-CTLA-4 therapy was accepted, and 40% had received some.

This CDR3 has 18 amino acids. The germline CDR1 and CDR2 sequences are SGHVS and FQNEAQ. V was clipped by 4 bases and J by 2 bases; unmatched bases: 13. As for this clone: The antigen is undetermined.

The study's findings and limits: In CD8+ T cells, expanded clones were on average more numerous than in CD4+.

Assay used: immunoSEQ multiplex PCR; TCRdb lists only in-frame clones, some missing. The sample has approximately 30,000 clones; about nine tenths are singletons. This sample comprised CD4+ or CD8+ T cells sorted from blood, obtained in a trial of the OX40 agonist ivuxolimab. The TCR originated in an adult with an advanced solid tumor such as melanoma, head and neck, liver or kidney cancer. The V and J genes are TRBV7-8 and TRBJ2-7, with 11 bases matching TRBD2. CDR3 DNA: TGTGCCAGCAGCTCGCCGGGTAGCGGGAGGGGAACGACCTACGAGCAGTACTTC. It yields the protein CASSSPGSGRGTTYEQYF.